The rows below give T cell receptor beta chains drawn from one sample of a study of blood T cell repertoires in COVID-19. Libraries were prepared by immunoSEQ multiplex PCR; TCRdb keeps only in-frame clonotypes and omits some of them. Among roughly 290,000 clones listed, around 85% were seen once. The sequenced sample consisted of peripheral blood. The receptors originated from a woman aged 50 to 60 with active or convalescent COVID-19. The CDR3 runs from the conserved cysteine through the conserved F or W. The D gene is left open where the match is weak. Rows give clone size only sometimes, using once, few, many, or a class for an expanded clone.

>TRBD1|TRBJ1-5|TRBV5-1|many
CASSLTTGGNQPQHF
TGCGCCAGCAGCCTAACCACAGGGGGGAATCAGCCCCAGCATTTT
>TRBD1|TRBJ1-6|TRBV11-3|-
CASSLAGGNSPLHF
TGTGCCAGCAGCTTAGCAGGGGGTAATTCACCCCTCCACTTT
>-|TRBJ2-3|TRBV30|-
CAWSVLSLSQYF
TGTGCCTGGAGTGTACTGTCTCTATCGCAGTATTTT
>-|TRBJ1-2|TRBV12-3/TRBV12-4|once
CASSPLAYGYTF
TGTGCCAGCTCCCCCCTAGCGTATGGCTACACCTTC
>-|TRBJ1-4|TRBV5-1|-
CASSWAGPLSEKLFF
TGCGCCAGCAGCTGGGCTGGGCCCCTAAGTGAAAAACTGTTTTTT
>-|TRBJ2-3|TRBV2|-
CASSARTDTDTQYF
TGTGCCAGCAGTGCTCGGACTGACACAGATACGCAGTATTTT
>-|TRBJ2-7|TRBV11-1|few
CASGEGVQSEQYF
TGTGCCAGCGGGGAAGGGGTACAGAGCGAGCAGTACTTC
>-|TRBJ1-2|TRBV6-1|-
CASSELSGGGYTF
TGTGCCAGCAGTGAATTGTCCGGAGGTGGCTACACCTTC
>-|TRBJ1-5|TRBV12-5|-
CASGPDTLGNQPQHF
TGTGCTAGTGGCCCGGACACATTGGGCAATCAGCCCCAGCATTTT
>-|TRBJ1-6|TRBV18|-
CASSLNTGPNSPLHF
TGTGCCAGCTCCCTTAATACAGGGCCGAATTCACCCCTCCACTTT
>TRBD2|TRBJ2-1|TRBV12-5|-
CASGLSIGLGGGNEQFF
TGTGCTAGTGGTTTGTCAATTGGACTAGGAGGAGGCAATGAGCAGTTCTTC
>-|TRBJ1-6|TRBV5-6|-
CASSSAFLRAGAYNSPLHF
TGTGCCAGCAGCTCGGCTTTTTTGAGGGCAGGGGCTTATAATTCACCCCTCCACTTT
>TRBD2|TRBJ2-2|TRBV5-1|few
CASSPAAGGNTGELFF
TGCGCCAGCAGCCCAGCAGCGGGAGGGAACACCGGGGAGCTGTTTTTT
>TRBD1|TRBJ2-4|TRBV6-5|-
CASNLQGALNIQYF
TGTGCCAGCAATCTACAGGGGGCGCTGAACATTCAGTACTTC
>-|TRBJ2-6|TRBV10-3|-
CAISVTGSTYSGANVLTF
TGTGCCATCAGCGTGACTGGAAGTACCTATTCTGGGGCCAACGTCCTGACTTTC
>TRBD1|TRBJ2-7|TRBV5-1|-
CASSEPGQAYEQYF
TGCGCCAGCAGCGAACCGGGACAGGCCTACGAGCAGTACTTC
>-|TRBJ2-2|TRBV3-1/TRBV3-2|few
CASSQEGGRWNTGELFF
TGTGCCAGCAGCCAAGAAGGGGGACGGTGGAACACCGGGGAGCTGTTTTTT
>TRBD2|TRBJ2-1|TRBV11-2|-
CASSPGLAGGDEQFF
TGTGCCAGCAGCCCCGGACTAGCGGGGGGGGATGAGCAGTTCTTC
>-|TRBJ1-5|TRBV4-1|-
CASSQERGGFNQPQHF
TGCGCCAGCAGCCAAGAGCGGGGGGGGTTTAATCAGCCCCAGCATTTT
>TRBD2|TRBJ2-7|TRBV7-2|-
CASSLEAGVIHEQYF
TGTGCCAGCAGCTTAGAAGCGGGAGTGATCCACGAGCAGTACTTC
>-|TRBJ1-4|TRBV24-1|-
CATSDAGEKLFF
TGTGCCACCAGTGATGCGGGGGAAAAACTGTTTTTT
>TRBD2|TRBJ2-1|TRBV2|-
CASSESLTTSVHEQFF
TGTGCCAGCAGTGAATCTCTTACCACTAGCGTTCATGAGCAGTTCTTC